One sample yielded the 23 T cell receptor beta chains listed below, sequenced in a study of blood T cell repertoires in COVID-19. The method was immunoSEQ multiplex PCR; TCRdb's version includes in-frame clones alone and lacks a portion of them. In the table there are around 150,000 clones, 87% of which are singletons. Sequencing was performed on peripheral blood. The receptors originated from a woman aged 55-70 years who had recovered from COVID-19.

The chain is built from TRBV6-2 or TRBV6-3 and TRBJ2-2, with 13 positions matching TRBD2. With V trimmed by 4 bases and J by 5 bases, 7 bases remained unmatched. This CDR3 has 17 amino acids. Germline loops: CDR1 MNHEY, CDR2 SVGEGT. Written as DNA, the CDR3 is TGTGCCAGCAGTTCCGGACTAGCGGGGGCGGGAACCGGGGAGCTGTTTTTT. Translating it yields CASSSGLAGAGTGELFF.

This chain connects TRBV19 to TRBJ1-5, with a tentative D call TRBD1 (6 bases). The CDR3 is 15 amino acids. With 6 bases removed from V and 4 bases from J, the gap between germline ends came to 16 bases. Germline V CDR1 and CDR2: LNHDA, SQIVND (reference sequence). This CDR3 reads CASRANPDRNQPQHF. CDR3 DNA sequence: TGTGCCAGTAGAGCCAATCCGGACAGAAATCAGCCCCAGCATTTT.

The chain carries TRBV11-3 and TRBJ2-7; TRBD1 matches 9 bases. The CDR3 contains 15 residues. The V and J ends lost 3 bases and 1 base, in that order; junction bases with no gene match: 4. CDR1 and CDR2 from the germline V gene are SGHNT and YENEEA. CDR3 sequence (DNA): TGTGCCAGCAGCTTCGGGACAGGGCTTTCCTACGAGCAGTACTTC. Amino acid sequence: CASSFGTGLSYEQYF.

This rearrangement joins TRBV10-1 to TRBJ1-2; no firm D call. Looked up from germline, CDR1 is WNHNN and CDR2 is SYGVQD (reference sequence). This CDR3 is 9 amino acids long. Trimming removed 10 bases at V and 4 bases at J, with 4 bases between. The CDR3 spells CATFYGYTF. Written as DNA, the CDR3 is TGCGCCACCTTCTATGGCTACACCTTC.

This clone was seen more than once but under ten times. This sequence joins TRBV5-1 and TRBJ1-6; D may be TRBD1 (6 bases). Germline CDR1 SGHRS, CDR2 YFSETQ. This CDR3 has 16 amino acids. Trimming cost V 2 bases and J 0 bases, with 9 bases left between them. CDR3 DNA: TGCGCCAGCAGCTTTGGACAGAACTCCTATAATTCACCCCTCCACTTT. Translation gives CASSFGQNSYNSPLHF.

V usage is TRBV18 and J usage is TRBJ1-1, with 8 positions matching TRBD1. The CDR3 runs to 15 residues. J lost 1 base, V lost 5 bases, and 6 bases had no gene match. Looked up from germline, CDR1 is KGHSH and CDR2 is LQKENI. CDR3 protein: CASSISGGGNTEAFF. CDR3 bases: TGTGCCAGCTCAATTTCAGGGGGCGGGAACACTGAAGCTTTCTTT.

V is TRBV7-9 and J is TRBJ1-6; no clear D gene. The ends were cut back, 0 bases at V and 3 bases at J, with 6 bases in the middle. The CDR3 is 15 amino acids. From germline, CDR1 is SEHNR and CDR2 FQNEAQ (reference sequence). DNA of the CDR3: TGTGCCAGCAGCTTAGCGGGCCACTATAATTCACCCCTCCACTTT. It is translated as CASSLAGHYNSPLHF. The full variable domain, with the rest looked up from reference TRBV7-9 and TRBJ1-6, is DTGVSQNPRHKITKRGQNVTFRCDPISEHNRLYWYRQTLGQGPEFLTYFQNEAQLEKSRLLSDRFSAERPKGSFSTLEIQRTEQGDSAMYLCASSLAGHYNSPLHFGNGTRLTVT.

In its sample, this clone was seen once. The genes are TRBV15 and TRBJ2-5; 8 nucleotides agree with TRBD2. Trimming removed 7 bases from V and 2 bases from J; junction bases left unmatched: 6. This CDR3 comprises 14 residues. Germline CDR1 and CDR2: LNHNV and YYDKDF (reference sequence). The CDR3 DNA is TGTGCCACCACACGGGGGGGACTTCAAGAGACCCAGTACTTC. Translation gives CATTRGGLQETQYF.

V is TRBV10-3 and J is TRBJ2-3; TRBD1 aligns across 8 bases. Per germline, CDR1 ENHRY and CDR2 SYGVKD. The CDR3 is 13 residues long. The trim removed 5 bases at V and 4 bases at J, leaving 2 bases unmatched. CDR3: CAISPQGADTQYF. The CDR3 DNA follows: TGTGCCATCAGTCCACAGGGGGCAGATACGCAGTATTTT.

This chain uses TRBV3-1 (or the pseudogene TRBV3-2) with TRBJ1-2; D possibly corresponds to TRBD1 (5 bases). Germline CDR1 reads LGHDT; CDR2 reads YNNKEL (reference sequence). The V end was cut by 4 bases, the J end by 8 bases, with 11 bases between. CDR3 size: 12 residues. The CDR3 protein is CASSLAGEGYTF. CDR3 bases: TGTGCCAGCAGCCTGGCGGGGGAAGGCTACACCTTC.

A word on this clone: Germline is not matched at one junction end, which may reflect a read error. The chain couples TRBV6-6 to TRBJ1-5; TRBD1 aligns across 8 bases. This CDR3 has 13 amino acids. The V gene's germline CDR1 is MNHNY and CDR2 SVGAGI (reference sequence). The CDR3 protein is CASSAGGNQPQHF. CDR3 bases: TGTGCCAGCAGTGCAGGGGGCAACCAGCCCCAGCATTTT.

The chain carries TRBV28 and TRBJ1-2; 7 positions agree with TRBD1. This CDR3 has 15 amino acids. Germline V CDR1 and CDR2: MDHEN, SYDVKM. Unmatched junction bases numbered 3, after V lost 2 bases and J lost 0 bases. The CDR3 bases are TGTGCCAGCAGTTTAGGGACAGAGCCTAACTATGGCTACACCTTC. Residues: CASSLGTEPNYGYTF.

The V and J genes are TRBV29-1 and TRBJ1-1; D is ambiguous. V was clipped by 7 bases and J by 0 bases, with 6 bases between them. The CDR3 is 11 amino acids. Germline V gene data show CDR1 as SQVTM and CDR2 as ANQGSEA. CDR3 nucleotides: TGCAGCGGAACAGTGAACACTGAAGCTTTCTTT. Amino acid sequence: CSGTVNTEAFF.

This clone was counted once. The genes are TRBV30 and TRBJ2-3; perhaps TRBD1 as D (6 bases). The CDR3 runs 13 residues. CDR1 and CDR2 from the germline V gene are GTSNPN and SVGIG (reference sequence). Trimming took off 8 bases at V and 4 bases at J, with 16 bases between the two ends. This chain's CDR3 is CAREQGSPDTQYF. Here the CDR3 DNA reads TGTGCCCGAGAACAGGGATCCCCAGATACGCAGTATTTT.

This rearrangement joins TRBV9 to TRBJ2-1; the D is unclear. The CDR3 contains 13 residues. Trimming took off 0 bases at V and 6 bases at J, with 7 bases between the two ends. CDR1 and CDR2 from the germline V gene are SGDLS and YYNGEE. The CDR3 DNA reads TGTGCCAGCAGCGTAGCTGGCCTCAATGAGCAGTTCTTC. As protein: CASSVAGLNEQFF.

V and J are TRBV6-2 or TRBV6-3 and TRBJ1-5, with TRBD1 as a possible D gene (6 bases). The CDR3 totals 15 residues. V shed 6 bases and J shed 0 bases, with 12 bases lying between them. Germline CDR1 and CDR2: MNHEY and SVGEGT. In DNA form, the CDR3 reads TGTGCCAGCAGCCTCACAGGGAGTAGCAATCAGCCCCAGCATTTT. Protein product: CASSLTGSSNQPQHF.

A few counts support this clone. CDR3 bases: TGTGCCTGGAGTTATGCGGGGGGAGGGGGAGATACGCAGTATTTT. This sequence encodes CAWSYAGGGGDTQYF. The chain carries TRBV30 and TRBJ2-3, with 8 bases matching TRBD2. Germline V gene lookup returns CDR1 GTSNPN and CDR2 SVGIG (reference sequence). The CDR3 totals 15 residues. Trimming took 2 bases from V and 5 from J; bases not matched to a gene: 9.

This chain uses TRBV30 with TRBJ1-1; possible D gene TRBD1, 6 bases. CDR1 and CDR2 from the germline V gene are GTSNPN and SVGIG (reference sequence). The CDR3 is 14 amino acids. V was shortened by 2 bases and J by 0 bases, with 10 bases between the two germline ends. The CDR3 DNA reads as TGTGCCTGGAGTATAGGGACAATGAACACTGAAGCTTTCTTT. It translates to CAWSIGTMNTEAFF.

V usage is TRBV28 and J usage is TRBJ2-1; D not resolved. Trimming removed 4 bases from V and 8 bases from J, with 6 bases in between. Germline lookup yields CDR1 MDHEN and CDR2 SYDVKM. This CDR3 contains 11 residues. The CDR3 protein is CASSSHYEQFF. The DNA of the CDR3 is TGTGCCAGCAGTTCCCACTATGAGCAGTTCTTC.

This rearrangement joins TRBV5-1 to TRBJ2-3; 12 bases map to TRBD1. J gave up 6 bases and V 4 bases, and 9 bases lay outside the gene matches. This CDR3 region has 16 residues. Germline V CDR1 and CDR2: SGHRS, YFSETQ. The CDR3 coding sequence is TGCGCCAGCAGCCCTAGGGGACAGGGGGCGTCGGATACGCAGTATTTT. This codes for CASSPRGQGASDTQYF.

The rearrangement joins TRBV7-6 to TRBJ1-3; 12 nucleotides match TRBD1. V lost 1 base to trimming and J lost 6 bases; unmatched junction nucleotides: 7. The germline V gene has CDR1 SGHVS and CDR2 FNYEAQ. CDR3 length: 17 amino acids. Written as DNA, the CDR3 is TGTGCCAGCAGCTTAGAGGGACAGGGGGCCGCGGTAAACACCATATATTTT. This encodes CASSLEGQGAAVNTIYF. Complete variable domain (other parts from reference TRBV7-6 and TRBJ1-3): GAGVSQSPRYKVTKRGQDVALRCDPISGHVSLYWYRQALGQGPEFLTYFNYEAQQDKSGLPNDRFSAERPEGSISTLTIQRTEQRDSAMYRCASSLEGQGAAVNTIYFGEGSWLTVV.

The chain employs TRBV2 and TRBJ2-3; no firm D call. The germline CDR1 and CDR2 sequences are SNHLY and FYNNEI. This CDR3 has 10 residues. V shed 6 bases and J shed 8 bases, with 6 bases lying between them. CDR3 loop: CASSVVTQYF. The DNA of the CDR3 is TGTGCCAGCAGCGTCGTTACGCAGTATTTT.

The chain uses TRBV5-5 and TRBJ1-6, with a tentative D call TRBD1 (5 bases). CDR3 size: 15 residues. V was trimmed by 1 base and J by 6 bases, leaving 11 bases between them. Germline-derived CDR1 and CDR2 are SGHKS and YYEKEE (reference sequence). CDR3 loop: CASSLPGTINSPLHF. Here the CDR3 DNA reads TGTGCCAGCAGCTTGCCCGGGACTATTAATTCACCCCTCCACTTT.